The T cell receptor (beta chain) described here comes from a study of T cell responses to AZD1222 COVID-19 vaccine (dated by TCRdb to the early 2020s). With regard to the full study: TCR sequencing covered 233 trial participants: about 210 given two doses of AZD1222 and 26 given two doses of MenACWY control vaccine. Trial participants were enrolled by age into subgroups of 18-55, 56-69 and 70-plus years, and approximately 150, 30 and 60 TCR-sequenced participants, respectively, were included in these subgroups. Results the study describes overall, beyond this receptor: Participants were mostly white British, with more females than males. The authors suggested clonal diversity may have been underestimated. Reportedly, almost half of the unique spike-specific TCRs recognized epitopes lying outside the regions that are mutated in the B.1.351 and B.1.1.7 variants. Conclusions about previously exposed vaccinees are limited, since just five to seven AZD1222 recipients were seropositive for SARS-CoV-2 at baseline. No day 14 peak-response samples were available, so repertoires were characterized only after the peak T cell response. Vaccine-associated CD4 TCRs spanned the whole spike protein, with dominant responses in regions 160-218 and 743-854. After two AZD1222 doses, both the breadth and the depth of spike-specific TCRs were significantly higher than at day 0 and than in MenACWY recipients. The 56-69-year group was small, and its depth increase did not reach significance, likely because of low power.

The germline V and J ends show losses of 4 bases and 3 bases respectively, and no gene match explains 7 bases of the junction. The CDR3 spans 15 residues, from the cysteine through the phenylalanine. The sequence is cut down to CDR3 DNA, 45 bases in frame from base 1. The germline V gene specifies SGHTA as CDR1 and FQGTGA as CDR2. Sample time point, as interpreted from the label and publication: about 28 days (+/-7) after the second vaccine dose. AZD1222 recipients given second doses at about 4 weeks or at about 12 weeks were pooled, since spike-specific TCR depth and breadth were not found to differ between the two schedules. Vaccinee samples came from UK trials COV001 and COV002, including a single-blind randomized controlled phase 2/3 trial of AZD1222 (ChAdOx1 nCoV-19) in healthy adults. Trial participant PBMC samples were collected at day 0 and day 28 after the second dose for TCRbeta chain sequencing.

The CDR3 regions of human TCRbeta chains were analyzed by immunosequencing. The authors' analysis ran thus. Repertoire TCRs were matched against a reference library of SARS-CoV-2-specific TCRs generated with the MIRA antigen-specificity platform. Breadth meant the fraction of unique TCRs that were SARS-CoV-2-associated, whereas depth meant the fraction of total T cells that were SARS-CoV-2-associated. Using the MIRA data, each spike-specific TCR was assigned both to the spike region to which the TCR was reactive and to a CD4 or CD8 class. Log10-transformed breadth and depth values were compared by one-way ANOVA with Sidak's multiple comparisons tests. TCRdb took over this immuneACCESS table, retaining in-frame rearrangements with V and J assigned. Such tables are incomplete; in checked studies, under half of the missing clones stem from an unresolved V gene, and the remainder is unexplained. V and J calls plus clone size are reproduced from that table; the DNA served to infer D and trimming. This sample gives 80,000 to 100,000 clones in total; approximately 85% of them show up just once. The top ten clonotypes cover about 3% of the sample.

About this clone: The antigen it recognizes is unknown. The input lacks base qualities; no much larger clone sits a single base away.

The sequencing used peripheral blood, collected 28 days after the second AZD1222 dose. The chain is encoded by TRBV7-3 joined to TRBJ2-7; 9 central nucleotides agree with TRBD1. This sequence was found in an adult who received the AZD1222 COVID-19 vaccine. The CDR3 region has the sequence CASSYTGTGNYEQYF. The DNA sequence follows: TGTGCCAGCAGCTATACCGGGACAGGGAACTACGAGCAGTACTTC.